These T cell receptor beta chains were read from a single sample in a study of high-grade serous ovarian cancer treatment subgroups. Produced via immunoSEQ multiplex PCR; TCRdb's table is partial and in-frame only. This sample has 30,000 or so clones, with about 80% found just once. The specimen was tumor tissue. The receptors shown here come from a human donor with high-grade serous ovarian cancer. Both conserved end residues are part of each CDR3. Each record gives: V gene, D gene, J gene, clone size, CDR3 DNA, CDR3 protein. The D gene is left open where the match is weak. Not every row has a clone size; where given, it reads once, few, many or a size class.

TRBV2	TRBD2	TRBJ2-1	once	TGTGCCAGCAGGAACACCGGGACTAGTTCGGACTCGGTGAATGAGCAGTTCTTC	CASRNTGTSSDSVNEQFF
TRBV6-5	NA	TRBJ2-1	NA	TGTGCCAGCAGTTCTCAACGGGCCGTGAGGGACAATGAGCAGTTCTTC	CASSSQRAVRDNEQFF
TRBV7-3	TRBD2	TRBJ2-5	NA	TGTGCCAGCAGTTGGCTAGCGGGAGAGACCCAGTACTTC	CASSWLAGETQYF
TRBV6-6	NA	TRBJ2-7	NA	TGTGCCAGCAGTTACTCCACAGCGAGGGGTGGATACGAGCAGTACTTC	CASSYSTARGGYEQYF
TRBV19	TRBD1	TRBJ2-7	NA	TGTGCCAGTAGTATCGCCCGACAGGGGGCTGGAGGTTACGAGCAGTACTTC	CASSIARQGAGGYEQYF
TRBV20-1	NA	TRBJ1-2	NA	TGCAGTGCCACAACAGTAAACACCTTC	CSATTVNTF
TRBV18	NA	TRBJ2-7	NA	TGTGCCAGCTCACCAACAGGGAATACCTACGAGCAGTACTTC	CASSPTGNTYEQYF
TRBV11-2	TRBD2	TRBJ2-1	NA	TGTGCCAGCAGCTGGAGGGGCGGGAGGGCCTACAATGAGCAGTTCTTC	CASSWRGGRAYNEQFF
TRBV28	NA	TRBJ1-4	few	TGTGCCAGCAGTGTGAAGAGGACGGCGGTAGGGGAAAAACTGTTTTTT	CASSVKRTAVGEKLFF
TRBV6-5	NA	TRBJ1-2	NA	TGTGCCAGCAGTTACTCTCTGGGGGGAGGCTATGGCTACACCTTC	CASSYSLGGGYGYTF
TRBV2	NA	TRBJ2-1	NA	TGTGCCAGCAGTTGGGTAGATGAGCAGTTCTTC	CASSWVDEQFF
TRBV18	NA	TRBJ2-7	NA	TGTGCCAGCTCACCACAAGGGGGCGAGCAGTACTTC	CASSPQGGEQYF
TRBV2	NA	TRBJ1-3	NA	TGTGCCAGCAGGGACAGTCGCTCCGGAAACACCATATATTTT	CASRDSRSGNTIYF
TRBV6-5	NA	TRBJ1-2	NA	TGTGCCAGCAGTTACTCCGGACAGACCTACAACTATGGCTACACCTTC	CASSYSGQTYNYGYTF
TRBV4-1	NA	TRBJ2-7	NA	TGCGCCAGCAGCCAATCAGGGATAATCTACGAGCAGTACTTC	CASSQSGIIYEQYF
TRBV27	TRBD1	TRBJ1-1	once	TGTGCCAGCAGTCCGGGACAGGGGAGGATGCCCGTTGAAGCTTTCTTT	CASSPGQGRMPVEAFF
TRBV6-4	TRBD2	TRBJ2-1	NA	TGTGCCAGCAGCCGTTCAGGGTTCGAGCGGGAGAATGAGCAGTTCTTC	CASSRSGFERENEQFF
TRBV7-9	NA	TRBJ2-2	NA	TGTGCCAGCAGCTTAAAGAGGGGGACAGGGGAGCTGTTTTTT	CASSLKRGTGELFF
TRBV6-5	TRBD2	TRBJ2-7	once	TGTGCCATCAGTGAGAGCGGGAAGGACTACGAGCAGTACTTC	CAISESGKDYEQYF
TRBV5-1	TRBD2	TRBJ2-1	NA	TGCGCCAGCAGCTCTGTAGCGGGAGATTACAATGAGCAGTTCTTC	CASSSVAGDYNEQFF
TRBV5-4	NA	TRBJ2-7	NA	TGTGCCAGCAGCTTCGGACAATACGAGCAGTACTTC	CASSFGQYEQYF
TRBV27	TRBD2	TRBJ2-1	NA	TGTGCCAGCAGTTTAAGGGGGACTAGCGGGATCAATGAGCAGTTCTTC	CASSLRGTSGINEQFF
TRBV2	TRBD2	TRBJ2-5	NA	TGTGCCAGCAGGGTGGGAGTCGGCGGGAGGAAGGAGACCCAGTACTTC	CASRVGVGGRKETQYF
TRBV5-6	NA	TRBJ1-2	NA	TGTGCCAGCAGCTTGGCTGACAGGGGCTACACCTTC	CASSLADRGYTF
TRBV4-2	NA	TRBJ2-7	once	TGTGCCAGCAGCCAAGTAGGTAGAGGCGACGAGCAGTACTTC	CASSQVGRGDEQYF
TRBV6-5	NA	TRBJ2-7	once	TGTGCCAGCAGTTCGGGACAACCGCCCTCCTACGAGCAGTACTTC	CASSSGQPPSYEQYF
TRBV19	TRBD2	TRBJ2-2	NA	TGTGCCAGTAACCGCCGCAGCGGGAGAGACACCGGGGAGCTGTTTTTT	CASNRRSGRDTGELFF
TRBV28	NA	TRBJ2-4	few	TGTGCCAGCAGTTCTCCGGGACCGTCGAACATTCAGTACTTC	CASSSPGPSNIQYF
TRBV28	NA	TRBJ1-1	few	TGTGCCAGCAGTCCCCTTGGACCTGCCGGCGCGAGCACTGAAGCTTTCTTT	CASSPLGPAGASTEAFF
TRBV5-1	NA	TRBJ2-5	NA	TGCGCCAGCAGCCAGGGGAGGACCCAAGAGACCCAGTACTTC	CASSQGRTQETQYF
TRBV5-1	TRBD1	TRBJ2-2	NA	TGCGCCAGCAGCTTGCGTGGTGGTACAGGGGGCTTTGGGGAGCTGTTTTTT	CASSLRGGTGGFGELFF
TRBV2	NA	TRBJ2-3	NA	TGTGCCAGCAGTGAAAGGCCGCCACACACAGATACGCAGTATTTT	CASSERPPHTDTQYF
TRBV7-9	NA	TRBJ1-2	NA	TGTGCCAGCAGCTTAGATTCCAACTATGGCTACACCTTC	CASSLDSNYGYTF
TRBV7-2	NA	TRBJ2-5	NA	TGTGCCAGCAGCTTAAATGGTGGGCAAGAGACCCAGTACTTC	CASSLNGGQETQYF
TRBV2	TRBD2	TRBJ2-1	NA	TGTGCCAGCTCGGGAGGGCCCTACAATGAGCAGTTCTTC	CASSGGPYNEQFF
TRBV5-1	TRBD1	TRBJ2-5	NA	TGCGCCAGCAGCTTGGCTCGGACAGGTCAAGAGACCCAGTACTTC	CASSLARTGQETQYF
TRBV6-5	NA	TRBJ1-5	NA	TGTGCCAGCAGTTCGCGTAGCAATCAGCCCCAGCATTTT	CASSSRSNQPQHF
TRBV13	NA	TRBJ2-1	NA	TGTGCCAGCAGCCCAGGGGTCGGATATGACTACAATGAGCAGTTCTTC	CASSPGVGYDYNEQFF
TRBV5-1	NA	TRBJ1-6	once	TGCGCCAGCAGTGGGGCAGGAGCCTATAATTCACCCCTCCACTTT	CASSGAGAYNSPLHF
TRBV10-1	NA	TRBJ1-1	NA	TGCGCCAGCAGTCTTGAACCAAACCCCACTGAAGCTTTCTTT	CASSLEPNPTEAFF
TRBV11-2	NA	TRBJ1-4	once	TGTGCCAGCAGCTTAAACAGGTTTAATGAAAAACTGTTTTTT	CASSLNRFNEKLFF
TRBV10-3	NA	TRBJ1-6	NA	TGTGCCATCAGTCCGGGACCGAATTCACCCCTCCACTTT	CAISPGPNSPLHF
TRBV27	NA	TRBJ2-7	NA	TGTGCCAGCAGTTCTGAAGGACAGAAAATCTACGAGCAGTACTTC	CASSSEGQKIYEQYF
TRBV21-1	NA	TRBJ2-1	few	TGTTGTGTCAGCTCCTACAATGAGCAGTTCTTC	CCVSSYNEQFF
TRBV9	NA	TRBJ2-2	NA	TGTGCCAGCAGCGTACGGGACCGGGTCGGCACCGGGGAGCTGTTTTTT	CASSVRDRVGTGELFF
TRBV4-1	NA	TRBJ1-2	NA	TGCGCCAGCAGCCCGGGGGAGGGCCCGGGGGCTTCTTTCGGCTACACCTTC	CASSPGEGPGASFGYTF
TRBV6-1	TRBD1	TRBJ2-7	few	TGTGCCAGCAGCACAGGGGACCCTGGGGGCTACGAGCAGTACTTC	CASSTGDPGGYEQYF
TRBV5-1	NA	TRBJ1-1	few	TGCGCCAGCAGCTCGGAGGGGTCGGTCCGGTCCGAAGCTTTCTTT	CASSSEGSVRSEAFF
TRBV7-2	NA	TRBJ1-2	once	TGTGCCAGCAGCCCGCGGGGACGGGCTAACTATGGCTACACCTTC	CASSPRGRANYGYTF
TRBV27	NA	TRBJ2-6	NA	TGTGCCAGCTGTCCCGGGACTGCTGGCTCTGGGGCCAACGTCCTGACTTTC	CASCPGTAGSGANVLTF
TRBV6-5	TRBD1	TRBJ1-3	NA	TGTGCCAGCAGACTGACGACAGGGTCAGGAAACACCATATATTTT	CASRLTTGSGNTIYF
TRBV5-6	NA	TRBJ2-5	NA	TGTGCCAGCAGCTCTTGGGCGCGGAACGGAGAGACCCAGTACTTC	CASSSWARNGETQYF
TRBV7-9	NA	TRBJ2-5	NA	TGTGCCAGCAGCTTACGGGCGGGCGGGGAGACCCAGTACTTC	CASSLRAGGETQYF
TRBV4-2	TRBD2	TRBJ2-5	NA	TGTGCCAGCAGCCAAGGCCCGACTAGCGGGAGCCAAGAGACCCAGTACTTC	CASSQGPTSGSQETQYF